Below, 26 T cell receptor beta chains from the same sample are listed, as sequenced in a study of response to subunit inactivated influenza vaccine. TCRdb re-derived calls from the RT-PCR reads in MiXCR, one entry per CDR3 protein. The table lists around 300,000 distinct CDR3 sequences, about 20% of them singletons. The sequenced sample was PBMCs from blood, obtained less than 22 months after vaccination. These receptors came from a man between 50 and 75 years old who received an inactivated influenza vaccine.

J is TRBJ1-1 and V is TRBV6-6; D gene unclear. CDR3 length: 12 amino acids. With 4 bases removed from V and 4 bases from J, the gap between germline ends came to 7 bases. Germline assignment: CDR1 MNHNY and CDR2 SVGAGI (reference sequence). CDR3 sequence: CASSSSITEAFF. CDR3 in DNA: TGTGCCAGCAGTTCCTCAATCACTGAAGCTTTCTTT.

The rearrangement links TRBV20-1 to TRBJ1-1; no clear D. Trimming left V 0 bases short and J 1 base short, with 3 bases between. The CDR3 spans 12 residues. CDR1 DFQATT and CDR2 SNEGSKA come from the germline V gene (reference sequence). The CDR3 DNA reads TGCAGTGCTAGAGACCCGAACACTGAAGCTTTCTTT. Translating it yields CSARDPNTEAFF.

This clonotype came up many times. The rearrangement links TRBV5-1 to TRBJ1-1; D gene ambiguous. The V gene's germline CDR1 is SGHRS and CDR2 YFSETQ. The ends were cut back, 0 bases at V and 1 base at J, with 10 bases in the middle. This CDR3 is built from 15 residues. The CDR3 region has the DNA TGCGCCAGCAGCTTGGAATACACGGCGAACACTGAAGCTTTCTTT. It codes for CASSLEYTANTEAFF.

Ten or more counts support this clonotype. The V and J genes are TRBV7-9 and TRBJ1-4; TRBD1 matches at 9 bases. Germline V gives CDR1 SEHNR, CDR2 FQNEAQ (reference sequence). The CDR3 has 15 residues. Germline trimming cut 5 bases from V and 8 bases from J; bases unmatched to any gene: 9. The CDR3 nucleotides read TGTGCCAGCAGCAGCCGGACAGGGGATACGGAAAAACTGTTTTTT. The encoded protein is CASSSRTGDTEKLFF. Combining the CDR3 with reference TRBV7-9 and TRBJ1-4 gives the whole variable domain DTGVSQNPRHKITKRGQNVTFRCDPISEHNRLYWYRQTLGQGPEFLTYFQNEAQLEKSRLLSDRFSAERPKGSFSTLEIQRTEQGDSAMYLCASSSRTGDTEKLFFGSGTQLSVL.

The chain carries TRBV5-1 and TRBJ2-3; D is perhaps TRBD1 or TRBD2 (6 bases each). CDR3 length: 15 residues. Between the trimmed V and J ends, which lost 4 bases and 3 bases, there was a span of 15 bases. Looked up from germline, CDR1 is SGHRS and CDR2 is YFSETQ. The CDR3 bases are TGCGCCAGCAGCCCCGGGGGCGCCTCGACAGATACGCAGTATTTT. The encoded protein is CASSPGGASTDTQYF.

CDR3 loop: CASSLLAGGLIPSYEQYF. The CDR3 DNA sequence: TGTGCCAGCAGCTTACTGGCAGGGGGGCTTATTCCTTCCTACGAGCAGTACTTC. The chain links TRBV7-8 to TRBJ2-7; D perhaps matches TRBD1 (7 bases). Trimming stripped 2 bases from V and 1 base from J, with 21 bases between. The CDR3 spans 18 residues. Germline assignment: CDR1 SGHVS and CDR2 FQNEAQ.

The chain uses TRBV20-1 and TRBJ2-7, with D perhaps TRBD1 (5 bases). With 4 bases removed from V and 3 bases from J, the gap between germline ends came to 16 bases. Germline assignment: CDR1 DFQATT and CDR2 SNEGSKA (reference sequence). This CDR3 region has 14 residues. The CDR3 sequence is CSAKGLRVNYEQYF. DNA of the CDR3: TGCAGTGCTAAGGGGCTGAGAGTGAACTACGAGCAGTACTTC.

The sample holds many counts of this clonotype. This rearrangement joins TRBV6-1 to TRBJ1-5, with D maybe TRBD1 (6 bases). The germline V and J ends were trimmed by 6 bases and 2 bases, with 20 bases remaining between them. The germline CDR1 and CDR2 sequences are MNHNS and SASEGT. The CDR3 runs 17 residues. This CDR3 reads CASRSTGPGVGNQPQHF. The CDR3 bases are TGTGCCAGCAGATCCACAGGGCCCGGTGTCGGCAATCAGCCCCAGCATTTT.

The chain recombines TRBV25-1 with TRBJ1-5; 7 bases align to TRBD1. The CDR3 is made up of 13 amino acids. Per germline, CDR1 MGHDK and CDR2 SYGVNS. V lost 7 bases and J lost 6; bases outside the gene matches: 6. The CDR3, as DNA: TGTGCCAGCAACCCAGGGGGAGGTCAGCCCCAGCATTTT. Its translation: CASNPGGGQPQHF.

A few counts support this clonotype. DNA of the CDR3: TGCAGTGGTCGGGACGTCTCCTACGAGCAGTACTTC. It yields the protein CSGRDVSYEQYF. The chain has TRBV20-1 and TRBJ2-7; D may match TRBD1 or TRBD2 (5 bases each). Germline V CDR1 and CDR2: DFQATT, SNEGSKA (reference sequence). This CDR3 is 12 amino acids long. The V end lost 7 bases, the J end lost 0 bases, and 10 bases lay between the germline ends.

This clonotype was picked up a small number of times. The chain links TRBV4-1 to TRBJ1-1; 8 bases map to TRBD1. From germline, CDR1 is MGHRA and CDR2 YSYEKL. J gave up 11 bases and V 0 bases, and 17 bases lay outside the gene matches. The CDR3 runs to 17 residues. As DNA, the CDR3 is TGCGCCAGCAGCCAAGAGCTCTTGTGGCAGGGGGCAAGTTATGCTTTCTTT. This sequence encodes CASSQELLWQGASYAFF.

This rearrangement joins TRBV5-1 to TRBJ2-7; D is uncertain. The V end was cut by 4 bases, the J end by 0 bases, with 14 bases between. Germline CDR1 is SGHRS and CDR2 is YFSETQ. This CDR3 is 15 amino acids long. The CDR3: CASSVGPSYSYEQYF. The DNA of the CDR3 is TGCGCCAGCAGCGTAGGACCCTCCTACTCCTACGAGCAGTACTTC.

This clonotype was detected only a few times. This chain joins TRBV10-2 and TRBJ1-3, with a weak D call TRBD1 (5 bases). The CDR3 contains 18 residues. Trimming took 2 bases from V and 0 from J, leaving 17 bases between them. The germline V gene encodes CDR1 WSHSY and CDR2 SAAADI. The CDR3 DNA sequence: TGCGCCAGCAGTGAGGACGGGGGATTGATAAGCTCTGGAAACACCATATATTTT. Its translation is CASSEDGGLISSGNTIYF.

CDR3 nucleotide sequence: TGTGCCAGCAGCGTAGGAGATAGCGGTATTGAGCAGTTCTTC. The encoded protein is CASSVGDSGIEQFF. The genes are TRBV9 and TRBJ2-1; D is perhaps TRBD2 (6 bases). The V and J ends lost 0 bases and 9 bases respectively, with 13 bases between them. CDR1 and CDR2 from the germline V gene are SGDLS and YYNGEE. CDR3 length: 14 amino acids.

The sample holds a few counts of this clonotype. This chain links TRBV24-1 with TRBJ2-2; D gene uncertain. CDR3 length: 15 amino acids. Germline loops: CDR1 KGHDR, CDR2 SFDVKD. V was trimmed by 4 bases and J by 5 bases, leaving 13 bases between them. The chain's CDR3 is CATSDPTTSTGELFF. The CDR3, as DNA: TGTGCCACCAGTGACCCTACTACTTCGACCGGGGAGCTGTTTTTT.

The chain employs TRBV3-1 and TRBJ1-1; the match to TRBD1 covers 7 bases. Germline CDR1 reads LGHDT; CDR2 reads YNNKEL (reference sequence). V dropped 2 bases and J dropped 5; count of bases not matched to a gene: 8. The CDR3 spans 15 residues. Here the CDR3 reads CASSQYRGWGTEAFF. In nucleotides, the CDR3 is TGTGCCAGCAGCCAATACAGGGGCTGGGGGACTGAAGCTTTCTTT.

This chain connects TRBV7-8 to TRBJ1-6; D is unclear. The ends were cut back, 5 bases at V and 0 bases at J, with 17 bases in the middle. This CDR3 contains 18 residues. The germline CDR1 and CDR2 sequences are SGHVS and FQNEAQ. CDR3: CASSNRAASSSYNSPLHF. Written as DNA, the CDR3 is TGTGCCAGCAGCAACCGGGCCGCATCAAGCTCCTATAATTCACCCCTCCACTTT.

The table lists this clonotype with many counts. The chain couples TRBV20-1 to TRBJ1-1; 7 bases match TRBD1. In germline, CDR1 is DFQATT, CDR2 SNEGSKA (reference sequence). The CDR3 is 12 residues long. V lost 0 bases to trimming and J lost 11 bases; unmatched junction nucleotides: 6. The CDR3 DNA follows: TGCAGTGCTAGAGATCAGGGGGGCAAGGCTTTCTTT. It codes for CSARDQGGKAFF.

This clonotype has just a few counts. The chain carries TRBV4-3 and TRBJ2-7; D is unresolved. The V gene lost 0 bases and the J gene lost 8 bases, with 8 bases spanning the gap. The CDR3 length is 12 residues. Germline V gene lookup returns CDR1 LGHNA and CDR2 YSLEER. The CDR3 bases are TGCGCCAGCAGCCAAGACTCCAACCAGCAGTACTTC. It yields the protein CASSQDSNQQYF.

This clonotype was seen a handful of times. This chain links TRBV28 with TRBJ1-5; D ambiguous. Trimming took 6 bases from V and 2 from J, leaving 14 bases between them. Germline loops: CDR1 MDHEN, CDR2 SYDVKM. This CDR3 contains 15 residues. The CDR3 region has the DNA TGTGCCAGCAGCTCCTGGGTGGGTCGCAATCAGCCCCAGCATTTT. It translates to CASSSWVGRNQPQHF. Full variable domain (missing parts from reference TRBV28 and TRBJ1-5): DVKVTQSSRYLVKRTGEKVFLECVQDMDHENMFWYRQDPGLGLRLIYFSYDVKMKEKGDIPEGYSVSREKKERFSLILESASTNQTSMYLCASSSWVGRNQPQHFGDGTRLSIL.

The chain has TRBV5-6 and TRBJ2-7; 10 bases fit TRBD1. V dropped 3 bases and J dropped 2; count of bases not matched to a gene: 2. This CDR3 spans 14 amino acids. The germline CDR1 and CDR2 sequences are SGHDT and YYEEEE. CDR3 sequence (DNA): TGTGCCAGCAGCTGGGACAGGGGAACCTACGAGCAGTACTTC. Its protein product is CASSWDRGTYEQYF.

This chain uses TRBV7-2 with TRBJ2-3; D ambiguous. V lost 5 bases to trimming and J lost 2 bases, with 5 bases between them. Per germline, CDR1 SGHTA and CDR2 FQGNSA. This CDR3 has 12 residues. The CDR3 is CASSRFTDTQYF. In DNA form, the CDR3 reads TGTGCCAGCAGCCGTTTCACAGATACGCAGTATTTT. The full variable domain, with the rest looked up from reference TRBV7-2 and TRBJ2-3, is GAGVSQSPSNKVTEKGKDVELRCDPISGHTALYWYRQSLGQGLEFLIYFQGNSAPDKSGLPSDRFSAERTGGSVSTLTIQRTQQEDSAVYLCASSRFTDTQYFGPGTRLTVL.

This clonotype has only a few counts. The chain couples TRBV7-6 to TRBJ2-7, with TRBD2 matching 10 bases. With V trimmed by 5 bases and J by 3 bases, 4 bases remained unmatched. Germline V CDR1 and CDR2: SGHVS, FNYEAQ. The CDR3 has 14 residues. Written as DNA, the CDR3 is TGTGCCAGCAGCCCTAGCGGGAGTATCTACGAGCAGTACTTC. As protein: CASSPSGSIYEQYF.

This clonotype was observed a handful of times. The rearrangement links TRBV20-1 to TRBJ2-1; the D gene is possibly TRBD2 (6 bases). V lost 4 bases and J 5 bases, leaving 15 bases between the germline ends. CDR3 length: 14 residues. Germline V gene lookup returns CDR1 DFQATT and CDR2 SNEGSKA (reference sequence). The CDR3 sequence is CSAIGGKTNNEQFF. Written as DNA, the CDR3 is TGCAGTGCTATTGGGGGGAAGACAAACAATGAGCAGTTCTTC.

The chain links TRBV20-1 to TRBJ1-1; D is undetermined. Germline V lookup: CDR1 DFQATT, CDR2 SNEGSKA (reference sequence). The CDR3 totals 12 residues. Trimming took off 6 bases at V and 4 bases at J, with 12 bases between the two ends. The chain's CDR3 is CSATVAGTEAFF. The CDR3 region has the DNA TGCAGTGCCACGGTCGCGGGCACTGAAGCTTTCTTT.

Many counts were recorded for this clonotype. The CDR3 DNA reads as TGTGCCGTTACAGGAGCAACTAATGAAAAACTGTTTTTT. Amino acid sequence: CAVTGATNEKLFF. The V and J genes are TRBV7-9 and TRBJ1-4; perhaps TRBD1 as D (5 bases). Germline V gene sequence: CDR1 SEHNR, CDR2 FQNEAQ (reference sequence). Trimming removed 11 bases from V and 0 bases from J, with 10 bases in between. This CDR3 spans 13 amino acids.